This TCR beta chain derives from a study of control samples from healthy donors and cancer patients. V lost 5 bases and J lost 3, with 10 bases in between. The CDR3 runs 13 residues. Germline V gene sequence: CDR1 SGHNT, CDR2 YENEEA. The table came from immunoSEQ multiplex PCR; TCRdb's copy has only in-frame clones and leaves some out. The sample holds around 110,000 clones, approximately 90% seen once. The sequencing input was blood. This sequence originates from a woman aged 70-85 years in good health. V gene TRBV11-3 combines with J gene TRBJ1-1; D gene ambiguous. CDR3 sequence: CASSTSQHTEAFF. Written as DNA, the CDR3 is TGTGCCAGCAGCACCAGTCAGCACACTGAAGCTTTCTTT.